The rows below give T cell receptor beta chains drawn from one sample of a study of T cells after yellow fever vaccination. Each CDR3 protein gets one entry after TCRdb re-called the 5' RACE reads with MiXCR. The sample yields over 110,000 distinct CDR3 sequences, roughly 8% seen once. Here the sequenced sample was CD4+ T cells sorted from PBMCs, taken 5 days after the yellow fever booster vaccination. The source is a man aged 25-40 years who received the YFV17D yellow fever vaccine. The CDR3 runs from the conserved cysteine through the conserved F or W. A D gene is named only where the DNA matches it firmly. Clone size is shown for a subset of rows, as once, few, many or a class of expanded clone.

abundance | j_gene | d_gene | v_gene | CDR3nt | CDR3aa
many | TRBJ2-7 | - | TRBV19 | TGTGCCAGTAGGAGAGGGCCACGGGATCCGACCTACGAGCAGTACTTC | CASRRGPRDPTYEQYF
many | TRBJ2-1 | - | TRBV7-3 | TGTGCCAGCAGTAGGGAGCGGGACAATGAGCAGTTCTTC | CASSRERDNEQFF
few | TRBJ2-1 | TRBD1 | TRBV4-1 | TGCGCCAGCAGCCAAGTCGACCAGGGGGCGAAGCAGTTCTTC | CASSQVDQGAKQFF
many | TRBJ2-2 | - | TRBV25-1 | TGTGCCAGCAGTGAACTAACGTACACCGGGGAGCTGTTTTTT | CASSELTYTGELFF
many | TRBJ2-7 | TRBD2 | TRBV29-1 | TGCAGCGGTGCGACTAGCGGGAGCTCCTACGAGCAGTACTTC | CSGATSGSSYEQYF
many | TRBJ2-3 | - | TRBV12-3/TRBV12-4 | TGTGCCAGCAGTTTGGCCCAGGGAGAGTGGGATACGCAGTATTTT | CASSLAQGEWDTQYF
many | TRBJ2-1 | - | TRBV21-1 | TGTGCCAGCAGCATAGCGGGAGTTACCAATGAAGGGCAGTTCTTC | CASSIAGVTNEGQFF
- | TRBJ2-1 | - | TRBV6-2/TRBV6-3 | TGTTCCAGCAGTTACGATGAAGAGCAGTTCTTC | CSSSYDEEQFF
- | TRBJ1-4 | TRBD1 | TRBV7-9 | TGTGCCAGCAGCTTGGGGACAGTTTACAATGAAAAACTGTTTTTT | CASSLGTVYNEKLFF
- | TRBJ2-7 | - | TRBV20-1 | TGCAGTGCCCCGGGGTTCGGGACAAGCTCCTACGAGCAGTACTTC | CSAPGFGTSSYEQYF
many | TRBJ2-1 | - | TRBV28 | TGTGCCAGCAGTTTTATGAGGAGTGGGGGGAGTTCGAGGGTAAATGAGCAGTTCTTC | CASSFMRSGGSSRVNEQFF
few | TRBJ2-7 | TRBD2 | TRBV11-2 | TGTGCCAGCAGCTTAAATGGACTAGAGACTATCGAGCAGTACTTC | CASSLNGLETIEQYF
few | TRBJ2-2 | - | TRBV20-1 | TGCAGTGCCGAAGACACCGGGGAGCTGTTTTTT | CSAEDTGELFF
many | TRBJ1-5 | TRBD1 | TRBV20-1 | TGCAGTGCTAGAGAGACCCGGACAGGGAGCTTAGGCAATCAGCCCCAGCATTTT | CSARETRTGSLGNQPQHF
many | TRBJ2-1 | - | TRBV4-1 | TGCGCCAGCAGCCCTTCTAGCGCCAACTCCTACAATGAGCAGTTCTTC | CASSPSSANSYNEQFF
many | TRBJ2-1 | - | TRBV7-3 | TGTGCCAGCAGCTTAGGGTCGTCTCGCAATGAGCAGTTCTTC | CASSLGSSRNEQFF
many | TRBJ1-5 | - | TRBV20-1 | TGCAGTGCTAGTCCCATCAAGGGCCAGGAGCATCAGCCCCAGCATTTT | CSASPIKGQEHQPQHF
many | TRBJ2-3 | - | TRBV5-1 | TGCGCCAGCAGCACAGCACTACCAAGCACAGATACGCAGTATTTT | CASSTALPSTDTQYF
many | TRBJ2-3 | TRBD2 | TRBV20-1 | TGCAGTGCCACACTCCTGGGACTAGACCTGTACACAGATACGCAGTATTTT | CSATLLGLDLYTDTQYF
many | TRBJ1-1 | - | TRBV6-2/TRBV6-3 | TGTGCCAGCACCCTAACAGGGACTGCTGAAGCTTTCTTT | CASTLTGTAEAFF
many | TRBJ2-5 | TRBD2 | TRBV11-3 | TGTGCCAGCAGCCGCGGACTAGAGGACGAGACCCAGTACTTC | CASSRGLEDETQYF
many | TRBJ2-1 | - | TRBV5-6 | TGTGCCAGCTTCCTTACCATCGGAAAGTACAATGAGCAGTTCTTC | CASFLTIGKYNEQFF
many | TRBJ1-2 | - | TRBV28 | TGTGCCAGCAGTCCGGGACGGAGTTATGGCTACACCTTC | CASSPGRSYGYTF
many | TRBJ2-7 | - | TRBV20-1 | TGCAGTGTCCGCCAGAGCTCCTACGAGCAGTACTTC | CSVRQSSYEQYF
many | TRBJ2-1 | - | TRBV6-5 | TGTGCCAGCAGTTACGTTGGATCGAGCTCCTACAATGAGCAGTTCTTC | CASSYVGSSSYNEQFF
many | TRBJ1-5 | - | TRBV7-2 | TGTGCCAGCAGCTTAGCACTCAATCAGCCCCAGCATTTT | CASSLALNQPQHF
many | TRBJ2-7 | - | TRBV5-1 | TGCGCCAGCAGCTTGTTCGCCGGACAGAAACAGTACTTC | CASSLFAGQKQYF
many | TRBJ2-7 | TRBD2 | TRBV20-1 | TGCAGTGCTAGAGGCGGCCTAGCGGGGAAAGCCTACGAGCAGTACTTC | CSARGGLAGKAYEQYF
many | TRBJ2-5 | TRBD1 | TRBV28 | TGTGCCAGCAGCCAAAGTGGGACAGGGGCTCAAGAGACCCAGTACTTC | CASSQSGTGAQETQYF
- | TRBJ1-4 | - | TRBV7-8 | TGTGCCAGCAGCTTAGCGTCAGGGTCAACTAATGAAAAACTGTTTTTT | CASSLASGSTNEKLFF
many | TRBJ2-2 | - | TRBV7-9 | TGTGCCAGCAGCCCCACGGAGTCGGCCGGGGAGCTGTTTTTT | CASSPTESAGELFF
many | TRBJ2-2 | - | TRBV19 | TGTGCCAGTAGTTGGAGGAGGCAGGGACCCGGGGAGCTGTTTTTT | CASSWRRQGPGELFF
many | TRBJ2-6 | TRBD1 | TRBV5-4 | TGTGCCAGCAGCTGGGGACAGGGGAGGGCCAACGTCCTGACTTTC | CASSWGQGRANVLTF
- | TRBJ2-3 | - | TRBV7-2 | TGTGCCAGCAGCTTAAGGATCGATTCATGGCGCACAGATACGCAGTATTTT | CASSLRIDSWRTDTQYF
many | TRBJ2-2 | TRBD2 | TRBV2 | TGTGCCAGCAGGGGGACTAGCGGAGCCACCGGGGAGCTGTTTTTT | CASRGTSGATGELFF
many | TRBJ2-6 | TRBD2 | TRBV6-1 | TGTGCCAGCACCGAGCGGGGAGTCTCTGGGGCCAACGTCCTGACTTTC | CASTERGVSGANVLTF